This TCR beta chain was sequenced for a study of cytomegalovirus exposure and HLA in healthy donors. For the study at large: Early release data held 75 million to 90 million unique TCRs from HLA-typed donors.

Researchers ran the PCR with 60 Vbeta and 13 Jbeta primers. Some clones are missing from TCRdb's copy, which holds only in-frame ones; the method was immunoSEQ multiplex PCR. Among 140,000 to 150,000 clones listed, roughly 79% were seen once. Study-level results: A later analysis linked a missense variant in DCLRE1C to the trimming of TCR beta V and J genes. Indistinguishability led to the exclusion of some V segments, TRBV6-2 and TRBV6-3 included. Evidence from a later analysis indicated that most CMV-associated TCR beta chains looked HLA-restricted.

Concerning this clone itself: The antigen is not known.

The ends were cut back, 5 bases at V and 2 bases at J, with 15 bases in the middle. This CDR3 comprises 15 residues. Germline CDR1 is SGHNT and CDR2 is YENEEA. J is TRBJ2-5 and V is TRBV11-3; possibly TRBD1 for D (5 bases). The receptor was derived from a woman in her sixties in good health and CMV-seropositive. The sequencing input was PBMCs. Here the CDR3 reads CASSRGTGPQETQYF. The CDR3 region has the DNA TGTGCCAGCAGCCGTGGTACAGGACCGCAAGAGACCCAGTACTTC.